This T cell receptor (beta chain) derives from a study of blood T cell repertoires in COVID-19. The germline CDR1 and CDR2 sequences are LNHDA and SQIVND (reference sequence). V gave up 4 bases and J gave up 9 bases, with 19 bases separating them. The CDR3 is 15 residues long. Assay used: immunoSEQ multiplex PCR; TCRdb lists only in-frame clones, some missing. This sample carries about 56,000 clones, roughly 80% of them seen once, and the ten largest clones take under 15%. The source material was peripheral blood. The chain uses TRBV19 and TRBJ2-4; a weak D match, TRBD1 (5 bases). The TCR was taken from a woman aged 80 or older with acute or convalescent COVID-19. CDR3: CASSTGIKGPAIQYF. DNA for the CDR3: TGTGCCAGTAGTACTGGGATAAAGGGGCCTGCCATTCAGTACTTC.